These 7 T cell receptor beta chains came from one sample sequenced in a study of technical replicates of blood from a handful of donors. Here immunoSEQ multiplex PCR was the method, and the copy in TCRdb shows in-frame clones only, minus some. The sample includes 65,000 to 90,000 clones, roughly 90% of them seen just once. What was sequenced was PBMCs. The receptors come from a human donor in good health. Some clones in this sample may be carry-over from other donors' samples.

V usage is TRBV7-2 and J usage is TRBJ2-3; 8 nucleotides line up with TRBD2. The CDR3 length is 16 residues. The germline CDR1 and CDR2 sequences are SGHTA and FQGNSA. The trim removed 4 bases at V and 1 base at J, leaving 7 bases unmatched. The CDR3 loop is CASSSPGLGRTDTQYF. CDR3 nucleotide sequence: TGTGCCAGCAGCTCACCGGGACTAGGGCGCACAGATACGCAGTATTTT.

The rearrangement links TRBV4-3 to TRBJ2-1; 15 nucleotides match TRBD2. CDR1 LGHNA and CDR2 YSLEER come from the germline V gene. V shed 5 bases, J shed 2 bases, and the junction held 4 bases outside the gene matches. CDR3 length: 17 amino acids. The CDR3 DNA reads TGCGCCAGCAGCGAGGGGACTAGCGGGAGGACCTACAATGAGCAGTTCTTC. This encodes CASSEGTSGRTYNEQFF.

V gene TRBV7-9 combines with J gene TRBJ2-1, with 8 bases matching TRBD2. There are 12 residues in the CDR3. With 4 bases clipped from V and 10 bases from J, the junction kept 3 bases outside the gene matches. The germline V gene encodes CDR1 SEHNR and CDR2 FQNEAQ (reference sequence). CDR3 in DNA: TGTGCCAGCAGCTACTTAGCGGGGGAGCAGTTCTTC. Its protein is CASSYLAGEQFF.

This chain links TRBV7-3 with TRBJ2-7; D might be TRBD2 (5 bases). CDR3 length: 15 residues. Trimming cost V 6 bases and J 6 bases, with 21 bases left between them. Germline CDR1 is SGHTA and CDR2 is FQGTGA. As DNA, the CDR3 is TGTGCCAGCAGACCGAGCTCTCGAGGGTACTGCGAGCAGTACTTC. Translation: CASRPSSRGYCEQYF.

This sequence joins TRBV4-2 and TRBJ1-1, with a possible D match to TRBD1 (6 bases). V lost 3 bases to trimming and J lost 3 bases, with 14 bases between them. This CDR3 is built from 15 residues. Germline V gene data show CDR1 as LGHNA and CDR2 as YNFKEQ. The CDR3 coding sequence is TGTGCCAGCAGCCAGCAGATCGACAGGCACACTGAAGCTTTCTTT. This gives the protein CASSQQIDRHTEAFF.

The chain uses TRBV9 and TRBJ2-7; 9 positions match TRBD2. With V trimmed by 0 bases and J by 6 bases, 16 bases remained unmatched. This CDR3 comprises 18 residues. CDR1 SGDLS and CDR2 YYNGEE come from the germline V gene. CDR3 bases: TGTGCCAGCAGCGTAGCCTCTTTGCCTAGCGGGACCACAGGCGAGCAGTACTTC. Translating it yields CASSVASLPSGTTGEQYF. The entire variable domain, with the rest obtained from reference TRBV9 and TRBJ2-7, is as follows: DSGVTQTPKHLITATGQRVTLRCSPRSGDLSVYWYQQSLDQGLQFLIQYYNGEERAKGNILERFSAQQFPDLHSELNLSSLELGDSALYFCASSVASLPSGTTGEQYFGPGTRLTVT.

This chain joins TRBV4-1 and TRBJ1-6; 8 bases line up with TRBD1. This CDR3 contains 17 residues. The J segment lost 1 base and the V segment lost 1 base, leaving 3 bases of the junction unmatched. Germline CDR1 reads MGHRA; CDR2 reads YSYEKL. As DNA, the CDR3 is TGCGCCAGCAGCCAAGGGACAGGGACGTCCTATAATTCACCCCTCCACTTT. It encodes CASSQGTGTSYNSPLHF.